This T cell receptor (beta chain) was recorded in a study of T cell responses to AZD1222 COVID-19 vaccine. General study findings and limits: Seropositive at baseline were only 5 to 7 AZD1222 recipients.

The CDR3 runs 14 residues. From germline, CDR1 is SGHVS and CDR2 FQNEAQ. The V segment lost 5 bases and the J segment 7 bases; nucleotides outside the gene matches: 8. Only in-frame clones appear in the TCRdb table, and some are missing; sequencing was by immunoSEQ multiplex PCR. Of approximately 150,000 clones in the sample, 85% to 95% were seen once. Worth noting for this clone: Its specificity is not known.

The input for sequencing was peripheral blood, taken on day 0 of AZD1222 vaccination. This receptor was identified in an adult in good health. The chain employs TRBV7-8 and TRBJ2-7; 10 nucleotides match TRBD1. The CDR3 reads CASSRDRGLREQYF. The CDR3 nucleotides are TGTGCCAGCAGCCGAGACAGGGGGCTTCGAGAGCAGTACTTC.